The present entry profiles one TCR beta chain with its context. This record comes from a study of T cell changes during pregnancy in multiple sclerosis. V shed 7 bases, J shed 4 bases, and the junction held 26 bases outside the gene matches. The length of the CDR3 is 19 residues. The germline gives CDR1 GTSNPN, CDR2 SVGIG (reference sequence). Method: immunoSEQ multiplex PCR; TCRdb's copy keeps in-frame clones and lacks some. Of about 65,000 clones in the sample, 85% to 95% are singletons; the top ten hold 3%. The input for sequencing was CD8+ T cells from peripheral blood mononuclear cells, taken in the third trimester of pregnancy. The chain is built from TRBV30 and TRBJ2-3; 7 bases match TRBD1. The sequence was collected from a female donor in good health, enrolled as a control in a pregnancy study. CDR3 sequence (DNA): TGTGCCTCAACTAATCACACCGGGACAGCCTACCGGTTGGCAGATACGCAGTATTTT. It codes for CASTNHTGTAYRLADTQYF. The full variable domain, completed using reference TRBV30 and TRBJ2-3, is SQTIHQWPATLVQPVGSPLSLECTVEGTSNPNLYWYRQAAGRGLQLLFYSVGIGQISSEVPQNLSASRPQDRQFILSSKKLLLSDSGFYLCASTNHTGTAYRLADTQYFGPGTRLTVL.